This T cell receptor beta chain was recovered during a study of Ad26.COV2.S vaccination and SARS-CoV-2 variants. Regarding treatment: around 19 received Ad26.COV2.S at low or high dose, single or two shots; 5 received placebo; per-sample allocation not given. The study sampled participants on day 63 after the first vaccine or placebo injection. Germline V lookup: CDR1 LNHDA, CDR2 SQIVND (reference sequence). This CDR3 has 15 residues. After removal of 6 bases from V and 3 bases from J, the junction contained 10 bases not matched to a gene. The method was immunoSEQ multiplex PCR; TCRdb's version includes in-frame clones alone and lacks a portion of them. The sample has some 340,000 clones; around 84% are singletons.

This sequence was found in a person between 18 and 65 years old who received the Ad26.COV2.S COVID-19 vaccine or a placebo. This material consisted of peripheral blood, taken in a trial of Ad26.COV2.S vaccine versus placebo. The chain combines TRBV19 with TRBJ1-1; TRBD1 matches 7 bases. The DNA of the CDR3 is TGTGCCAGTAGGAAGACAGGGAAAGGGGACACTGAAGCTTTCTTT. The encoded protein is CASRKTGKGDTEAFF. Full variable domain (outside the CDR3, taken from reference TRBV19 and TRBJ1-1): DGGITQSPKYLFRKEGQNVTLSCEQNLNHDAMYWYRQDPGQGLRLIYYSQIVNDFQKGDIAEGYSVSREKKESFPLTVTSAQKNPTAFYLCASRKTGKGDTEAFFGQGTRLTVV.